This T cell receptor beta chain was obtained from a study of radiotherapy plus CTLA-4 blockade in lung cancer. Points from the study as a whole: Reports identified early blood T cell clone dynamics, with interferon-beta, as the best response predictor. The study found tumor-derived TCR clones expanded in blood after radiotherapy plus ipilimumab.

Produced via immunoSEQ multiplex PCR; TCRdb's table is partial and in-frame only. The sample yields 30,000 to 35,000 clones, approximately 80% seen once. Regarding this clone: Its specificity is not known.

This CDR3 has 15 amino acids. V shed 3 bases and J 1 base; nucleotides not matched to a gene: 0. This sequence was found in a human donor with non-small cell lung cancer that progressed on radiotherapy plus ipilimumab. This chain joins TRBV5-3 and TRBJ1-4; 10 nucleotides match TRBD1. Being an ORF, TRBV5-3 has a function that is uncertain. Here the sequenced sample was peripheral blood, taken from a patient treated with radiotherapy plus ipilimumab. The DNA of the CDR3 is TGTGCCAGAAGCTGGACAGGGGGAACTAATGAAAAACTGTTTTTT. Protein sequence: CARSWTGGTNEKLFF.